This is a list of T cell receptor beta chains from one sample in a study of T cell responses to AZD1222 COVID-19 vaccine. Repertoires were generated with immunoSEQ multiplex PCR, while TCRdb's copy carries only in-frame clones and drops some. The sample holds some 120,000 clones, 75% to 90% seen once. The sequenced sample was peripheral blood, obtained on day 0 of AZD1222 vaccination. The receptors shown here come from an adult in good health. Both conserved end residues are part of each CDR3. A D gene is named only where the DNA matches it firmly. Rows may omit the clone size; those that give it use once, few, many or a size class.

NA,TRBJ2-2,TRBV7-8,NA,CASSLGGFSFTGELFF,TGTGCCAGCAGCTTAGGAGGATTCAGCTTCACCGGGGAGCTGTTTTTT
NA,TRBJ2-4,TRBV6-2/TRBV6-3,TRBD2,CASSYSPILAAAKNIQYF,TGTGCCAGCAGTTACTCCCCGATACTAGCGGCAGCCAAAAACATTCAGTACTTC
NA,TRBJ2-4,TRBV5-6,NA,CASSANSGEAKNIQYF,TGTGCCAGCAGCGCTAACTCAGGGGAGGCCAAAAACATTCAGTACTTC
NA,TRBJ1-3,TRBV7-8,TRBD1,CASSLSINRGPSGNTIYF,TGTGCCAGCAGTCTTAGCATAAACAGGGGACCCTCTGGAAACACCATATATTTT
NA,TRBJ2-3,TRBV4-1,TRBD2,CASSQESSGGASTQYF,TGCGCCAGCAGCCAAGAATCTAGCGGGGGGGCCTCTACGCAGTATTTT
once,TRBJ1-5,TRBV27,NA,CASSPHLESPSNQPQHF,TGTGCCAGCAGTCCACACCTGGAATCACCTAGCAATCAGCCCCAGCATTTT
NA,TRBJ2-7,TRBV6-5,NA,CASSYFTEAHYEQYF,TGTGCCAGCAGTTACTTCACAGAAGCTCACTACGAGCAGTACTTC
NA,TRBJ2-7,TRBV6-2/TRBV6-3,TRBD2,CASSARGEGEQYF,TGTGCCAGCAGTGCCCGCGGGGAGGGGGAGCAGTACTTC
few,TRBJ1-1,TRBV4-2,NA,CASRRAIQGSGVAFF,TGTGCCAGCAGGCGAGCAATACAGGGCTCGGGGGTGGCTTTCTTT
few,TRBJ2-2,TRBV28,TRBD2,CASRAGGYTGELFF,TGTGCCAGCAGGGCGGGGGGCTACACCGGGGAGCTGTTTTTT
NA,TRBJ1-1,TRBV7-3,NA,CASSSLSTGNTEAFF,TGTGCCAGCAGCTCCCTATCGACAGGGAACACTGAAGCTTTCTTT
NA,TRBJ1-1,TRBV5-1,NA,CASSYSRDTEAFF,TGCGCCAGCAGCTACTCCAGGGATACTGAAGCTTTCTTT
NA,TRBJ1-6,TRBV19,TRBD1,CASSWDRDSYNSPLHF,TGTGCCAGTAGTTGGGACAGGGACTCCTATAATTCACCCCTCCACTTT
NA,TRBJ1-6,TRBV19,NA,CASSVLNSPLHF,TGTGCCAGTAGCGTCCTAAATTCACCCCTCCACTTT
once,TRBJ2-1,TRBV5-1,NA,CASSLAAGRGNEQFF,TGCGCCAGCAGCTTGGCTGCCGGGAGAGGCAATGAGCAGTTCTTC
few,TRBJ2-1,TRBV18,NA,CASSPGLVQFF,TGTGCCAGCTCGCCGGGACTGGTACAGTTCTTC
once,TRBJ2-3,TRBV18,NA,CASSPRDHTDTQYF,TGTGCCAGCTCACCGCGGGACCACACAGATACGCAGTATTTT
NA,TRBJ2-2,TRBV5-1,NA,CASSLGQVTDTGELFF,TGCGCCAGCAGCTTGGGTCAGGTAACGGACACCGGGGAGCTGTTTTTT
NA,TRBJ2-7,TRBV11-2,NA,CASSLAGALSYEQYF,TGTGCCAGCAGCTTAGCGGGAGCCCTCAGCTACGAGCAGTACTTC
NA,TRBJ2-3,TRBV19,TRBD2,CASSQPRVAGGPRDTQYF,TGTGCCAGTAGCCAACCGAGGGTAGCGGGAGGGCCAAGGGATACGCAGTATTTT
NA,TRBJ2-5,TRBV10-1,NA,CASSESGAQETQYF,TGCGCCAGCAGTGAGTCGGGGGCCCAAGAGACCCAGTACTTC
NA,TRBJ1-2,TRBV6-6,NA,CASSQDGYTF,TGTGCCAGCAGCCAGGATGGCTACACCTTC
NA,TRBJ1-6,TRBV24-1,TRBD1,CATKLTGGGSNSPLHF,TGTGCCACCAAACTCACAGGGGGAGGTAGTAATTCACCCCTCCACTTT
NA,TRBJ1-3,TRBV10-3,NA,CAIRTSSGNTIYF,TGTGCCATCCGGACAAGCTCTGGAAACACCATATATTTT
NA,TRBJ2-1,TRBV4-3,TRBD2,CASSQETAGPPKVF,TGCGCCAGCAGCCAAGAAACAGCGGGACCACCTAAGGTCTTC
NA,TRBJ2-7,TRBV27,TRBD1,CASSDRGGYEQYF,TGTGCCAGCAGCGACAGGGGCGGCTACGAGCAGTACTTC
once,TRBJ2-3,TRBV2,TRBD2,CASSPLLAATTDTQYF,TGTGCCAGCAGTCCATTACTAGCGGCTACCACAGATACGCAGTATTTT
once,TRBJ2-7,TRBV6-2/TRBV6-3,TRBD2,CASSYGLAGWAYEQYF,TGTGCCAGCAGTTATGGACTAGCGGGCTGGGCCTACGAGCAGTACTTC
NA,TRBJ1-4,TRBV19,NA,CASSIAYWGKLGVATNEKLFF,TGTGCCAGTAGTATTGCCTACTGGGGCAAGTTGGGGGTAGCAACTAATGAAAAACTGTTTTTT
NA,TRBJ1-5,TRBV18,NA,CASSPQGSNQPQHF,TGTGCCAGCTCACCCCAGGGGTCTAATCAGCCCCAGCATTTT
NA,TRBJ1-2,TRBV7-2,TRBD1,CASSLGGQGSGYTF,TGTGCCAGCAGCTTAGGGGGACAGGGGAGCGGCTACACCTTC
few,TRBJ1-2,TRBV14,NA,CASSQDRGWTGYTF,TGTGCCAGCAGCCAAGATCGGGGGTGGACTGGCTACACCTTC
once,TRBJ2-1,TRBV5-1,TRBD2,CASSSTSAVINEQFF,TGCGCCAGCAGCTCCACTAGCGCGGTTATCAATGAGCAGTTCTTC
NA,TRBJ1-6,TRBV5-5,TRBD1,CASSQRTGGSPLHF,TGTGCCAGCAGCCAACGGACAGGGGGTTCACCCCTCCACTTT
once,TRBJ1-6,TRBV7-6,NA,CASSLAEGRRGSPLHF,TGTGCCAGCAGCTTAGCGGAGGGCAGGAGGGGTTCACCCCTCCACTTT
NA,TRBJ2-3,TRBV7-3,NA,CASSPGPTTDTQYF,TGTGCCAGCAGCCCGGGACCGACCACAGATACGCAGTATTTT
NA,TRBJ1-4,TRBV2,TRBD1,CASSEVAGGGEKLFF,TGTGCCAGCAGTGAGGTGGCAGGGGGGGGTGAAAAACTGTTTTTT
NA,TRBJ1-2,TRBV4-1,NA,CASSQDRSTGYTF,TGCGCCAGCAGCCAAGATAGGAGTACTGGCTACACCTTC
once,TRBJ2-7,TRBV10-2,NA,CASSVGIYEQYF,TGCGCCAGCAGTGTAGGGATCTACGAGCAGTACTTC
NA,TRBJ1-2,TRBV7-9,NA,CASRGRRLNYGYTF,TGTGCCAGCAGGGGACGAAGGTTAAACTATGGCTACACCTTC
NA,TRBJ1-4,TRBV19,NA,CASSFTGFNEKLFF,TGTGCCAGTAGCTTCACAGGGTTCAATGAAAAACTGTTTTTT
NA,TRBJ1-2,TRBV9,TRBD1,CASSQRGDRGSIFGYTF,TGTGCCAGCAGCCAAAGAGGGGACAGGGGATCAATCTTTGGCTACACCTTC
NA,TRBJ1-6,TRBV19,NA,CASKGGNSYNSPLHF,TGTGCCAGTAAAGGGGGTAACTCCTATAATTCACCCCTCCACTTT
NA,TRBJ2-1,TRBV4-1,NA,CASSQASGIDEQFF,TGCGCCAGCAGCCAAGCATCTGGCATCGATGAGCAGTTCTTC
NA,TRBJ1-4,TRBV4-2,NA,CASSQDLGEKLFF,TGTGCCAGCAGCCAAGATCTTGGGGAAAAACTGTTTTTT
NA,TRBJ2-7,TRBV19,TRBD1,CASSDGTGGDVGQYF,TGTGCCAGTAGTGACGGGACAGGGGGGGATGTTGGGCAGTACTTC
NA,TRBJ2-3,TRBV13,NA,CASSLRMKRHTQYF,TGTGCCAGCAGCTTAAGGATGAAGCGCCATACGCAGTATTTT
NA,TRBJ1-3,TRBV3-1/TRBV3-2,TRBD1,CASSQVRGGSSRGNTIYF,TGTGCCAGCAGCCAAGTAAGAGGGGGCTCCAGCAGAGGAAACACCATATATTTT
NA,TRBJ2-3,TRBV15,NA,CATRGAAYSTDTQYF,TGTGCCACCAGGGGGGCCGCTTATAGCACAGATACGCAGTATTTT
NA,TRBJ2-7,TRBV13,TRBD1,CASSPQGAPGEQYF,TGTGCCAGCAGCCCCCAGGGGGCGCCTGGCGAGCAGTACTTC
NA,TRBJ1-2,TRBV5-1,NA,CASSLGGGNYGYTF,TGCGCCAGCAGCTTGGGGGGAGGTAACTATGGCTACACCTTC
NA,TRBJ1-5,TRBV19,NA,CASSKQGFSNQPQHF,TGTGCCAGTAGTAAACAGGGCTTTAGCAATCAGCCCCAGCATTTT
NA,TRBJ1-4,TRBV7-8,TRBD1,CASSLRDRVTSNEKLFF,TGTGCCAGCAGCTTACGAGACAGGGTTACCAGTAATGAAAAACTGTTTTTT
NA,TRBJ2-3,TRBV9,NA,CASSVSTDTQYF,TGTGCCAGCAGCGTCTCCACAGATACGCAGTATTTT
NA,TRBJ2-5,TRBV5-1,NA,CASSLARETQYF,TGCGCCAGCAGCTTGGCTCGAGAGACCCAGTACTTC
NA,TRBJ1-6,TRBV27,NA,CASSAGPGTPLHF,TGTGCCAGCAGTGCAGGGCCCGGGACACCCCTCCACTTT
NA,TRBJ1-1,TRBV18,TRBD1,CASSPLGQGSTEAFF,TGTGCCAGCTCACCCCTGGGACAGGGGAGCACTGAAGCTTTCTTT